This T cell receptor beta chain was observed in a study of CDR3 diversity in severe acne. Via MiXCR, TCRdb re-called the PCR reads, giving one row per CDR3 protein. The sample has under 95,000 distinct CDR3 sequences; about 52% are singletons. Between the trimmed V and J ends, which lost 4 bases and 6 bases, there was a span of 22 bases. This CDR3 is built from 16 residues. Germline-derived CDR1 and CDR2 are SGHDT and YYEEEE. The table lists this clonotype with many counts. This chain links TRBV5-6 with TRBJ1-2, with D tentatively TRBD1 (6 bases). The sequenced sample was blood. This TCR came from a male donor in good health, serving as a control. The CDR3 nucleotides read TGTGCCAGCAGCCATTGGGGGGGGGCTAAGTCTGATGGCTACACCTTC. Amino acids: CASSHWGGAKSDGYTF.